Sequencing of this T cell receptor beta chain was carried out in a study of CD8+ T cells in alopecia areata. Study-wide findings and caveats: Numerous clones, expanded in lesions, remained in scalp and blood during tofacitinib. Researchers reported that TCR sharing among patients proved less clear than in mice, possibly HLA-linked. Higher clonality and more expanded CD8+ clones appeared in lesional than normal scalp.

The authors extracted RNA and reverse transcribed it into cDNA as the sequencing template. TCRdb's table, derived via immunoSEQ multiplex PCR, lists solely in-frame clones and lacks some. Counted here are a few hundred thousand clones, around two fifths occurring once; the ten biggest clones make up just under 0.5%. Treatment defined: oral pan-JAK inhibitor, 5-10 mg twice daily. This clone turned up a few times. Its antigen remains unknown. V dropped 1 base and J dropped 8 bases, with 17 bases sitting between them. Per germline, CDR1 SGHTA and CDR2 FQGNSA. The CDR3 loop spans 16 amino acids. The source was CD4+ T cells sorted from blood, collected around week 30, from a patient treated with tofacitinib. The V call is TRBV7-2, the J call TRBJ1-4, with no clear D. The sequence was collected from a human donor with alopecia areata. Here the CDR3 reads CASSLGGQQVREKLFF. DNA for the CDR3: TGTGCCAGCAGCTTAGGAGGCCAGCAAGTACGGGAAAAACTGTTTTTT.